This entry describes one T cell receptor (beta chain). The antigen is not known. In the same sample, other DNA sequences code for this CDR3. Free of recent acute infections or vaccinations, the donors were healthy HIV-negative adults. This sample is part of a study of shared clonotypes between healthy human individuals. Germline V gene lookup returns CDR1 MRHNA and CDR2 SNTAGT. CDR3 length: 13 residues. Trimming removed 3 bases from V and 7 bases from J, with 10 bases in between. Study results and limitations: Expectations were that clonotype sharing among donors would be affected by sequencing depth.

The assay was carried out at the deep level. Each subset's genomic DNA was shared equally among a number of immunoSEQ plates. The method was immunoSEQ multiplex PCR; TCRdb's version includes in-frame clones alone and lacks a portion of them. This sample has around 1.6 million clones; nearly 99% occur once, and the top ten carry 0.45%. This chain links TRBV6-4 with TRBJ1-5; D might be TRBD1 (5 bases). The sample consisted of naive CD4+ T cells sorted from blood. As for subset: CD45RA+ positively selected. This TCR came from a man aged 25 to 40 in good health. CDR3 sequence: CASSEGRGQPQHF. The CDR3 DNA is TGTGCCAGCAGTGAAGGAAGGGGACAGCCCCAGCATTTT.